The present TCR beta chain was sequenced within a study of shared clonotypes between healthy human individuals. Clones were sequenced by immunoSEQ multiplex PCR, and TCRdb holds only the in-frame ones, with some missing. The sample lists 2 million to 2.5 million clones, roughly 95% occurring once. The clonotype comes from a young man in good health. Sequencing input: naive CD4+ T cells sorted from blood. As for subset: CD45RA+ positively selected.

CDR3: CASRLGVGELFF. The CDR3 DNA sequence: TGTGCCAGTAGGCTTGGAGTCGGGGAGCTGTTTTTT. The rearrangement links TRBV19 to TRBJ2-2; D gene unclear. CDR1 is LNHDA, CDR2 SQIVND, per germline (reference sequence). Deletions cut 6 bases from V and 7 bases from J, with 9 bases between. This CDR3 has 12 residues.